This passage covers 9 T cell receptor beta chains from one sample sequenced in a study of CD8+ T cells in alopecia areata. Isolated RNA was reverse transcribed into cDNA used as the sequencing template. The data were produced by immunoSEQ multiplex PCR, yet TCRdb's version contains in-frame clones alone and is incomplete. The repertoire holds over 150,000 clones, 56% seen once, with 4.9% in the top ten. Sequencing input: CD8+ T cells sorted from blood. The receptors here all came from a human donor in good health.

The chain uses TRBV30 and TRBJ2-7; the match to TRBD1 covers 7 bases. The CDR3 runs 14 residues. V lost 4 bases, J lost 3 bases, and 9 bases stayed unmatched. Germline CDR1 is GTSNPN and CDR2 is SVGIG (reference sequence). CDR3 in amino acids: CAWTAGTEVYEQYF. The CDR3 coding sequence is TGTGCCTGGACAGCCGGGACAGAAGTCTACGAGCAGTACTTC. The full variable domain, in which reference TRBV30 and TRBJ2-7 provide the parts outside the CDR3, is SQTIHQWPATLVQPVGSPLSLECTVEGTSNPNLYWYRQAAGRGLQLLFYSVGIGQISSEVPQNLSASRPQDRQFILSSKKLLLSDSGFYLCAWTAGTEVYEQYFGPGTRLTVT.

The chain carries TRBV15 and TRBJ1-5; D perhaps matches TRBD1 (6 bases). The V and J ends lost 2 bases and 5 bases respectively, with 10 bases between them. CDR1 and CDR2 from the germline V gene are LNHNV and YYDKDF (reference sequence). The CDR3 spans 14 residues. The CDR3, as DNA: TGTGCCACCAGCAGACGGCGGACAGATCAGCCCCAGCATTTT. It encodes CATSRRRTDQPQHF.

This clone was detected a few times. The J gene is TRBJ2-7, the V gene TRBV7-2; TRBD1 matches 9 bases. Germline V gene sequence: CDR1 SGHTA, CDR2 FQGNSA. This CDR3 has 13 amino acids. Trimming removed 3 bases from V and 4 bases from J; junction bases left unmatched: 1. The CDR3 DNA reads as TGTGCCAGCAGCTTCGGGACAGGGTACGAGCAGTACTTC. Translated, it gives CASSFGTGYEQYF.

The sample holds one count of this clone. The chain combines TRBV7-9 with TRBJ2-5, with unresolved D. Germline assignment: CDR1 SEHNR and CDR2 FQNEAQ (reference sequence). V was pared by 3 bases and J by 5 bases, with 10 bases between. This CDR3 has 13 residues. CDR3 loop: CASSFPNEETQYF. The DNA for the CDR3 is TGTGCCAGCAGCTTCCCAAATGAGGAGACCCAGTACTTC.

This chain's CDR3 is CASSLAGFTRELFF. The CDR3 nucleotides read TGTGCCAGCAGCTTGGCAGGCTTTACCCGAGAACTGTTTTTT. The chain links TRBV5-6 to TRBJ1-4; D remains unclear. The CDR3 is 14 amino acids. Germline-derived CDR1 and CDR2 are SGHDT and YYEEEE. Trimming cost V 0 bases and J 12 bases, with 15 bases left between them.

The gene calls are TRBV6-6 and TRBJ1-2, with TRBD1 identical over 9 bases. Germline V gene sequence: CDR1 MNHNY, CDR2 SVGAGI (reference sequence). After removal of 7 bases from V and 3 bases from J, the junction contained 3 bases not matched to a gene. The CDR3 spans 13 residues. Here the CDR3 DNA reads TGTGCCAGCACCTGGACAGGGGACTATGGCTACACCTTC. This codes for CASTWTGDYGYTF.

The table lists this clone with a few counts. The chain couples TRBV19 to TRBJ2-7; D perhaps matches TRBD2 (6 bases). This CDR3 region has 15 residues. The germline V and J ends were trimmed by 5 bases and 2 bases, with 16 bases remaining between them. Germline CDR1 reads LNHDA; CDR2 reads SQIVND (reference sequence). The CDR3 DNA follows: TGTGCCAGTAGTGGGGCGCGGGGCGTGACCTACGAGCAGTACTTC. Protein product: CASSGARGVTYEQYF.

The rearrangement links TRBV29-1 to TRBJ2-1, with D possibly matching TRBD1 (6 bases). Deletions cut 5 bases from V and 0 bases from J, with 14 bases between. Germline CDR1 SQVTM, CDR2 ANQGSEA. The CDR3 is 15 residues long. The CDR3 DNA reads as TGCAGCGTTCGCACAGGGCCAAGCTCCTACAATGAGCAGTTCTTC. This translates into CSVRTGPSSYNEQFF.

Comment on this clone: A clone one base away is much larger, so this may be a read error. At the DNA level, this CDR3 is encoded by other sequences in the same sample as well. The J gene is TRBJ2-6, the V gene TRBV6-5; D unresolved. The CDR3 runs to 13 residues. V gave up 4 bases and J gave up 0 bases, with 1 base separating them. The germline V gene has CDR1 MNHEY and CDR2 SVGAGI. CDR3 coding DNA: TGTGCCAGCAGTTTCTCTGGGGCCAACGTCCTGACTTTC. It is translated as CASSFSGANVLTF.